This entry lists 9 T cell receptor beta chains sequenced from one sample in a study of cytomegalovirus exposure and HLA in healthy donors. The primer mix had 60 Vbeta and 13 Jbeta primers. This table comes from immunoSEQ multiplex PCR, and its TCRdb copy is limited to in-frame clones, with some not included. Of roughly 150,000 clones in the sample, over 80% are singletons; the top ten hold 1.2%. Specimen: PBMCs. These receptors were obtained from a boy aged 2 to 10 in good health and CMV-seronegative.

This chain joins TRBV2 and TRBJ2-1, with a possible D match to TRBD1 (6 bases). Germline CDR1 is SNHLY and CDR2 is FYNNEI. Trimming took 5 bases from V and 3 from J, leaving 14 bases between them. CDR3 length: 15 amino acids. The CDR3 sequence is CASSTPGQNYNEQFF. As DNA, the CDR3 is TGTGCCAGCAGTACGCCGGGACAAAACTACAATGAGCAGTTCTTC.

The V and J genes are TRBV5-1 and TRBJ1-4; possible D gene TRBD1, 6 bases. The CDR3 is 16 amino acids. Trimming left V 3 bases short and J 4 bases short, with 16 bases between. Germline V gene sequence: CDR1 SGHRS, CDR2 YFSETQ. CDR3 region: CASSSQQGLDNEKLFF. CDR3 sequence (DNA): TGCGCCAGCAGCTCACAGCAGGGGCTGGATAATGAAAAACTGTTTTTT.

V usage is TRBV7-6 and J usage is TRBJ2-3, with D possibly matching TRBD2 (6 bases). The CDR3 is 16 amino acids. V was shortened by 5 bases and J by 14 bases, with 29 bases between the two germline ends. Germline CDR1 is SGHVS and CDR2 is FNYEAQ. CDR3 region: CASSRVGIAEAGIWYF. Here the CDR3 DNA reads TGTGCCAGCAGCCGAGTTGGGATAGCGGAAGCCGGAATCTGGTATTTT.

The CDR3 loop is CASSIGLAGLHEQYF. DNA for the CDR3: TGCGCCAGCAGCATCGGACTAGCGGGACTTCACGAGCAGTACTTC. The chain carries TRBV5-1 and TRBJ2-7, with 12 positions matching TRBD2. Germline V gene data show CDR1 as SGHRS and CDR2 as YFSETQ. V was pared by 4 bases and J by 5 bases, with 7 bases of the junction left unmatched. The CDR3 is 15 amino acids.

The chain links TRBV18 to TRBJ2-7; no firm D call. This CDR3 spans 13 amino acids. The V end lost 1 base, the J end lost 6 bases, and 10 bases lay between the germline ends. The V gene's germline CDR1 is KGHSH and CDR2 LQKENI. CDR3: CASSPHQDGEQYV. In DNA form, the CDR3 reads TGTGCCAGCTCACCACATCAGGATGGCGAGCAGTACGTC.

The chain has TRBV19 and TRBJ1-5; TRBD1 agrees at 11 bases. Per the germline V gene, CDR1 is LNHDA and CDR2 is SQIVND (reference sequence). The CDR3 spans 17 residues. J was trimmed by 0 bases and V by 3 bases; bases with no gene match: 4. The chain's CDR3 is CASSIWGTGGSNQPQHF. CDR3 nucleotide sequence: TGTGCCAGTAGTATTTGGGGGACAGGGGGTAGCAATCAGCCCCAGCATTTT. Using reference TRBV19 and TRBJ1-5 for the parts outside the CDR3, the full variable domain is DGGITQSPKYLFRKEGQNVTLSCEQNLNHDAMYWYRQDPGQGLRLIYYSQIVNDFQKGDIAEGYSVSREKKESFPLTVTSAQKNPTAFYLCASSIWGTGGSNQPQHFGDGTRLSIL.

The chain recombines TRBV15 with TRBJ1-1; D unclear. The CDR3 contains 13 residues. Germline V gives CDR1 LNHNV, CDR2 YYDKDF (reference sequence). V gave up 5 bases and J gave up 0 bases, with 7 bases separating them. The DNA for the CDR3 is TGTGCCACCAGCCTAGGAGTGAACACTGAAGCTTTCTTT. It encodes CATSLGVNTEAFF.

This chain links TRBV29-1 with TRBJ1-1; 8 bases are a match to TRBD1. From germline, CDR1 is SQVTM and CDR2 ANQGSEA. The CDR3 totals 13 residues. V lost 7 bases, J lost 1 base, and 5 bases stayed unmatched. CDR3: CSATGTGNTEAFF. The CDR3 DNA reads as TGCAGCGCAACCGGGACAGGGAACACTGAAGCTTTCTTT.

This clone was observed a single time. The chain employs TRBV9 and TRBJ2-5, with 8 positions matching TRBD1. Germline values: CDR1 SGDLS, CDR2 YYNGEE. The CDR3 totals 17 residues. After removal of 0 bases from V and 5 bases from J, the junction contained 12 bases not matched to a gene. CDR3 DNA sequence: TGTGCCAGCAGCGTAGACCCCCCAGGGGGCTCTATGGAGACCCAGTACTTC. As protein: CASSVDPPGGSMETQYF.